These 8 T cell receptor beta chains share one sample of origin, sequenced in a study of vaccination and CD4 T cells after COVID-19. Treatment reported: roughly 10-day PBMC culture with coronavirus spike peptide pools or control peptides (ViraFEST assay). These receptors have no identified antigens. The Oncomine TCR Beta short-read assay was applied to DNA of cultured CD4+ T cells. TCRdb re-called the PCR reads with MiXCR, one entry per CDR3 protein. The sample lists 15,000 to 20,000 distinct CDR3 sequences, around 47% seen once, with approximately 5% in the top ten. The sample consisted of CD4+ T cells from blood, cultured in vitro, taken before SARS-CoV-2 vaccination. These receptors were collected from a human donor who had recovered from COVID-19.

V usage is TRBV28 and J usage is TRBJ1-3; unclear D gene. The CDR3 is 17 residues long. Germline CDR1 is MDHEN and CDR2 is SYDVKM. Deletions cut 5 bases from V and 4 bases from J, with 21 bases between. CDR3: CASSPIPWSQAGNTIYF. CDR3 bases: TGTGCCAGCAGTCCAATCCCCTGGTCGCAGGCCGGAAACACCATATATTTT.

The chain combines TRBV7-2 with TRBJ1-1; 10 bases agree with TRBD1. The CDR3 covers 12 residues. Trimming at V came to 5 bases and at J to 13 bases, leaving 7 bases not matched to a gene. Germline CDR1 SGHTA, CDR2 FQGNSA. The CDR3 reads CASSPDGDRGFF. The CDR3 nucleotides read TGTGCCAGCAGCCCAGACGGGGACAGGGGTTTCTTT.

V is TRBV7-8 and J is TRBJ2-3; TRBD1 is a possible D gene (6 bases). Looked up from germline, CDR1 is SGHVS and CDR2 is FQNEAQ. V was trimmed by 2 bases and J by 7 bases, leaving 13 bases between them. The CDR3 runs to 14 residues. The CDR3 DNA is TGTGCCAGCAGCTTACCACAGGGAATGTATACGCAGTATTTT. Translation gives CASSLPQGMYTQYF.

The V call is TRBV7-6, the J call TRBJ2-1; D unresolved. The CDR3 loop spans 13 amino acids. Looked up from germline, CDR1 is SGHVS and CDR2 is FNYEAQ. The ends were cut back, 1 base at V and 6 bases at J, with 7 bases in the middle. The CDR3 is CASSLGDLNEQFF. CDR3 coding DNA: TGTGCCAGCAGCTTAGGAGATCTCAATGAGCAGTTCTTC.

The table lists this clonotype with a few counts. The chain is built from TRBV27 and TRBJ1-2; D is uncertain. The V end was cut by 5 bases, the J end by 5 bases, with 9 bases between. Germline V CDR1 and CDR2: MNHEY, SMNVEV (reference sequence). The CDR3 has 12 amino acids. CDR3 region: CASSQLGYGYTF. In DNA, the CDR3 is TGTGCCAGCAGTCAACTAGGATATGGCTACACCTTC.

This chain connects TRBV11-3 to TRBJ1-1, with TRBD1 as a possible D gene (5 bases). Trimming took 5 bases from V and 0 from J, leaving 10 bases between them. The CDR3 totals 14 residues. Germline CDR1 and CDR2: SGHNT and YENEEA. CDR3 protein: CASSRRQLNTEAFF. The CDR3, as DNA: TGTGCCAGCAGCCGTCGACAGTTGAACACTGAAGCTTTCTTT. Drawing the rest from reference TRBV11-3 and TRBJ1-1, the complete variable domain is EAGVVQSPRYKIIEKKQPVAFWCNPISGHNTLYWYLQNLGQGPELLIRYENEEAVDDSQLPKDRFSAERLKGVDSTLKIQPAELGDSAVYLCASSRRQLNTEAFFGQGTRLTVV.

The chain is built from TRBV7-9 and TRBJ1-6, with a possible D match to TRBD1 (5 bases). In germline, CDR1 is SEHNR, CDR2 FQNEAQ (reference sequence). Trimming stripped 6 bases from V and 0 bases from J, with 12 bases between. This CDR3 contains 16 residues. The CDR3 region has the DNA TGTGCCAGCAGTCGACAGCTCCACTCCTATAATTCACCCCTCCACTTT. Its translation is CASSRQLHSYNSPLHF. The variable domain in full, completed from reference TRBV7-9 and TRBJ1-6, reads DTGVSQNPRHKITKRGQNVTFRCDPISEHNRLYWYRQTLGQGPEFLTYFQNEAQLEKSRLLSDRFSAERPKGSFSTLEIQRTEQGDSAMYLCASSRQLHSYNSPLHFGNGTRLTVT.

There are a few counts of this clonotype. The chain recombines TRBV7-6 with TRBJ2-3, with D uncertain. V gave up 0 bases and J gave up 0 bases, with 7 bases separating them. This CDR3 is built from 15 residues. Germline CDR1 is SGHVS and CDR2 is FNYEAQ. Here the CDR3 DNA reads TGTGCCAGCAGCTTAGCCTGGGCTAGCACAGATACGCAGTATTTT. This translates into CASSLAWASTDTQYF.